This record looks at one T cell receptor (beta chain) sequence and its context. Its antigen specificity is not known. No much larger clone is present one base from it, and per-base qualities are unavailable. CDR3 length: 13 amino acids, cysteine to phenylalanine. The kept DNA is CDR3 alone, 39 bases in frame from the first base. The V end loses 4 bases and the J end loses 1 base, and a stretch of 7 bases separates them. The germline V gene yields MNHNS for CDR1 and SASEGT for CDR2. In total, approximately 700 healthy bone marrow donors made up the cohort. At the time of sampling, all cohort members were nominally healthy, though unrecorded immune exposures were likely present. The donor tested CMV seronegative and was one of the 352 seronegative cohort members. A peripheral blood sample was collected from each donor, and TCR beta sequencing was performed on peripheral blood mononuclear cells. The Qiagen DNeasy Blood Extraction Kit was used to extract genomic DNA from the blood cell samples.

These data originate in a study of cytomegalovirus exposure and HLA in healthy donors (dated by TCRdb to 2017 to 2019). Looking at the study overall: According to an earlier analysis of a few hundred of the donors, about 179 million T cells yielded 120 million or so unique TCR beta sequences and 276 Gb of sequence data. Roughly 300 gigabases of sequencing data and approximately 85 million unique TCR sequences were included in an early release covering roughly 600 HLA-typed donors. Of the 300 to 500 genotyped donors, 81% were placed in the genetic ancestry cluster associated with self-reported Caucasian donors. The aim of the study was to test whether cataloging public T cell receptors could identify signatures of past pathogen exposure. The study profiled the T cell repertoires of fewer than 850 subjects by immunosequencing and related them to cytomegalovirus serostatus. In addition to the first cohort of roughly 670 subjects, a separate validation cohort of some 120 different subjects was used. To predict cytomegalovirus infection status, the study combined high-throughput TCR immunosequencing, statistical association of individual TCRs with disease status, and machine learning. In a later analysis, previously published TCR beta repertoires from several hundred donors were re-analyzed and high-resolution HLA genotyping was added so that TCR occurrence patterns could be studied. Rather than using new phenotypic data, the later analysis identified candidate immune exposures from TCR beta sequences and from how often those sequences occurred across donors. In an earlier analysis of 500 to 650 of the donors, high-throughput TCR beta sequencing was used to judge whether each TCR beta V gene segment behaved as functional or pseudogenic. Donor age, sex, ethnicity and CMV serostatus were compiled alongside the repertoire data. Genome-wide SNP genotypes for about three fifths of the 666 donors were used in a later genetic analysis, which treated that subset as a discovery cohort. All discovery cohort repertoires had been generated using a single sequencing platform. Both class I and class II loci were covered by HLA typing, at four-digit resolution. The number of donors typed differed by locus, with about 629-640 for A, B, C, DRB1 and DQB1, more than 500 for DQA1, approximately 580 for DPA1, and around 460 for DPB1. About five DR-DQ haplotypes were handled as single units for association and clustering, since linkage in the cohort was strong. Among around 400 genotyped donors of the cohort, an average of around 250,000 unique TCR beta nucleotide sequences was sequenced per donor, of which about 20% were non-productive. General conclusions and limits of the study: Sequencing depth was assumed to be roughly uniform across donors in the presence/absence analyses, though that assumption may not hold. It was suggested by the authors that the approach could potentially be generalized to other disease states and immunological phenotypes. V-gene and J-gene trimming of TCR beta chains was associated with a missense DCLRE1C variant in a later genetic analysis, and the association was replicated in an independent cohort. According to a later analysis, parvovirus B19, influenza, CMV and Epstein-Barr virus appeared linked to several top co-occurrence clusters. Assigning TCR associations to individual alleles was difficult when HLA alleles, especially DR and DQ, strongly co-occurred. A total of about 150 TCR beta chains were listed by the study as associated with cytomegalovirus. CMV serostatus was the only immune exposure information available for the cohort. According to a later analysis, most CMV-associated TCR beta chains appeared to be HLA-restricted, and the HLA associations seemed to be driven largely by CMV exposure. In an earlier analysis of approximately 600 of the donors, most TCR beta V segments were observed in productive rearrangements about 90% or about 30% of the time, broadly matching IMGT annotations. In a later analysis, HLA-associated TCR beta chains were found to be more clonally expanded and to have lower generation probabilities than equally common non-associated chains. Because counts were too low, around 18 rarely observed V segments, including chromosome 9 orphons, were left out of the earlier analysis of a few hundred of the donors. While some public TCRs were present in many individuals, most TCR sequences turned up only very rarely across donors. A further reported finding was that TCR beta sequences accurately predicted the HLA-A and HLA-B alleles for most subjects in the first cohort. Compared with the roughly 670-donor mean, donors in an Asian-associated ancestry cluster had fewer N-insertions in productive TCRs, according to a later genetic analysis. The cohort was sequenced for TCR beta chains only, and without alpha or paired-chain data the features that could be detected were limited. A few of the identified cytomegalovirus-associated TCR beta chains were confirmed in vitro to be specific for cytomegalovirus antigens. The classifier was reported to diagnose cytomegalovirus status with high specificity and sensitivity in both the original cohort and the validation cohort. A cluster of highly shared sequence variants was judged likely to represent a technical artifact of the sequencing pipeline. According to a later analysis, TCR association rates differed among HLA loci, with DRB1 alleles showing the most associated TCRs and HLA-C alleles showing the fewest. In a later analysis, 16,951 TCR beta sequences were associated with specific HLA alleles at a false discovery rate of 0.05. The 87-base-pair reads could not distinguish some IMGT-functional V segments, including TRBV6-2 and TRBV6-3, so those segments were excluded. Linkage disequilibrium might explain the correlated functional status among segregating V segments, but an unknown experimental factor could not be excluded. Because some donors lacked HLA typing at each locus, the association tests relied only on the typed subset.

The protocol used for the library was the immunoSEQ multiplex PCR assay. For the multiplex PCR, a mixture combining 60 forward primers for TCR Vbeta segments and 13 reverse primers for TCR Jbeta segments was used. The CDR3 region of rearranged TCR beta genes was amplified from genomic DNA with a multiplex PCR assay. The Illumina HiSeq System was used to sequence the amplified TCR beta libraries as 87-base-pair reads. Turning to the authors' computational methods: Across the 500 to 700 repertoires, a later analysis counted tens of millions of unique TCR beta chains, some 11 million of which were shared by at least two donors. Raw reads were error-corrected and collapsed into unique sequences with a nearest-neighbor algorithm that merged closely related sequences to remove PCR and sequencing errors. To assign V, D and J gene segments, CDR3 sequences were aligned to IMGT reference sequences. For a sequence to be retained, at least a six-nucleotide match to both a V gene segment and a J gene segment was required. A rearrangement was called productive if the CDR3 had no stop codons and remained in frame with V and J, and every other rearrangement was called non-productive. Following IMGT convention, CDR3 was defined as the stretch from the second conserved V-encoded cysteine to the conserved J-encoded phenylalanine. The earlier analysis of more than 450 of the donors excluded sequences that lacked an unambiguous match to a single V gene segment. In an earlier analysis of roughly 500 of the donors, V segments were called functional above 56.7% productive rearrangements and were called segregating when the between-donor standard deviation exceeded 5%. A statistical classification framework was built for diagnosing cytomegalovirus status from the catalog of TCR beta chain sequences. In a later analysis, V and J genes were assigned by comparing TCR nucleotide sequences against IMGT/GENE-DB human TR gene sequences. The TCRdist pipeline was used in a later analysis to assign CDR3 sequences and most-parsimonious VDJ recombination scenarios. In a later analysis, each TCR beta chain was defined by its CDR3 amino acid sequence together with its V-gene family, and reads lacking a unique V-gene family were excluded. To address suspected cross-contamination and a sequencing artifact, a later analysis removed over 500 highly shared, low-generation-probability nucleotide sequences. In a later analysis, a clonal expansion index was calculated for each public chain from normalized within-repertoire ranks of inferred template counts. A later analysis computed generation probabilities with a VDJ recombination model fitted to out-of-frame rearrangements, and checked the results against IGoR. A later analysis scored TCR-TCR, TCR-HLA and TCR-CMV co-occurrence with hypergeometric tests, applying a repertoire-size bias correction to TCR pairs. In a later analysis, false discovery rates were estimated by permuting HLA or CMV assignments 20 times. In a later analysis, co-occurring TCRs were grouped using DBSCAN, with TCRdist sequence similarity added in when clustering inside HLA-allele-positive subsets. Co-occurrence clustering excluded repertoires with fewer than 30,000 or more than 120,000 public chains, plus five with anomalous nucleotide sharing. The table was pulled from immuneACCESS by TCRdb, which kept in-frame rearrangements only. Such tables lose some clones; where checked, under half of the loss comes from unresolved V genes, and the rest has no known cause. Clone size and V and J calls were adopted from that table, with D and trimming inferred from the DNA. Recorded for this sample are 210,000 or so clones; more than 60% of them occurred a single time. In total, the top ten clones hold 0.22% of the sample.

Input material: PBMCs. The chain couples TRBV6-1 to TRBJ1-2; too little of a D gene remains to name it. This sequence originates from a girl aged 2-15 years in good health and CMV-seronegative. The CDR3 amino acid sequence is: CASSGVVNYGYTF. The nucleotide sequence is TGTGCCAGCAGTGGAGTAGTTAACTATGGCTACACCTTC.